One and the same sample provided the 27 T cell receptor beta chains below, sequenced in a study of cytomegalovirus exposure and HLA in healthy donors. The PCR contained 60 Vbeta and 13 Jbeta primers. The data were produced by immunoSEQ multiplex PCR, yet TCRdb's version contains in-frame clones alone and is incomplete. The sample consists of over 85,000 clones, approximately 76% of them appearing once. The sample consisted of PBMCs. The receptors come from a man aged 40-50 years in good health and CMV-seronegative.

CDR3 protein: CASSNPTSPRVYTGELFF. CDR3 in DNA: TGTGCCAGTAGTAACCCAACTAGCCCAAGAGTGTACACCGGGGAGCTGTTTTTT. The chain combines TRBV19 with TRBJ2-2, with a possible D match to TRBD2 (6 bases). The CDR3 totals 18 residues. The germline V gene encodes CDR1 LNHDA and CDR2 SQIVND (reference sequence). V was shortened by 4 bases and J by 3 bases, with 21 bases between the two germline ends.

This rearrangement joins TRBV19 to TRBJ1-5, with TRBD1 matching over 9 bases. CDR1 is LNHDA and CDR2 is SQIVND in the germline V gene (reference sequence). CDR3 size: 17 residues. V shed 6 bases and J 6 bases; nucleotides not matched to a gene: 15. CDR3 region: CASSALVWDRVVQPQHF. The CDR3 DNA reads as TGTGCCAGTAGCGCTTTGGTGTGGGACAGGGTGGTTCAGCCCCAGCATTTT.

The V call is TRBV7-3, the J call TRBJ1-1; TRBD1 matches at 7 bases. The trim removed 5 bases at V and 9 bases at J, leaving 9 bases unmatched. The CDR3 sequence is 13 residues long. Germline V gene lookup returns CDR1 SGHTA and CDR2 FQGTGA. CDR3 sequence (DNA): TGTGCCAGCAGCCTTGGAGGGACAGATAAAGCTTTCTTT. Amino acids: CASSLGGTDKAFF.

The CDR3 region has the DNA TGTGCCAGCTCACCTCTCGCTAGCGGCTCCTACGAGCAGTACTTC. This encodes CASSPLASGSYEQYF. J is TRBJ2-7 and V is TRBV18; 7 bases are shared with TRBD2. The CDR3 covers 15 residues. With V trimmed by 3 bases and J by 0 bases, 5 bases remained unmatched. CDR1 KGHSH and CDR2 LQKENI come from the germline V gene.

This clone was detected a few times. The V and J genes are TRBV19 and TRBJ2-1; 7 bases fit TRBD1. Trimming took 8 bases from V and 7 from J; bases not matched to a gene: 11. CDR1 is LNHDA and CDR2 is SQIVND in the germline V gene (reference sequence). This CDR3 spans 14 amino acids. CDR3 in DNA: TGTGCCAGTGGGTGGGGACAGACGGTGAATGAGCAGTTCTTC. Translation gives CASGWGQTVNEQFF.

This clone is a singleton in its sample. V and J are TRBV6-5 and TRBJ2-7; the match to TRBD1 covers 9 bases. This CDR3 comprises 14 residues. Per the germline V gene, CDR1 is MNHEY and CDR2 is SVGAGI. The V gene end was trimmed by 7 bases and the J gene end by 5 bases; junction bases not matched to a gene: 9. The CDR3 sequence is CASKMGQGTHEQYF. CDR3 DNA: TGTGCCAGCAAAATGGGACAGGGTACTCACGAGCAGTACTTC.

The rearrangement uses TRBV6-5 and TRBJ2-1; 9 bases map to TRBD2. CDR3 length: 15 amino acids. CDR1 is MNHEY, CDR2 SVGAGI, per germline. Unmatched junction bases numbered 11, after V lost 8 bases and J lost 6 bases. CDR3 DNA: TGTGCCAGCTTGGGCGCGGGAGGGCCGGGCAATGAGCAGTTCTTC. Protein sequence: CASLGAGGPGNEQFF.

This clone has only a few counts. The chain has TRBV18 and TRBJ1-2; TRBD1 is a possible D gene (6 bases). Germline V gene lookup returns CDR1 KGHSH and CDR2 LQKENI. With 0 bases removed from V and 3 bases from J, the gap between germline ends came to 17 bases. CDR3 length: 17 residues. The DNA of the CDR3 is TGTGCCAGCTCACCACCGAAGGGGGTGAAAGGACACTATGGCTACACCTTC. It translates to CASSPPKGVKGHYGYTF.

This clone was found a few times. The chain joins TRBV7-3 to TRBJ2-1, with TRBD2 identical over 10 bases. V trimming: 0 bases; J trimming: 9 bases; junction bases outside the gene matches: 8. This CDR3 is built from 16 residues. Germline V gives CDR1 SGHTA, CDR2 FQGTGA. The CDR3 reads CASSLTSSGGAGEQFF. The CDR3 bases are TGTGCCAGCAGCTTAACGTCGAGCGGGGGGGCAGGTGAGCAGTTCTTC. Supplemented by reference TRBV7-3 and TRBJ2-1, the full variable domain reads GAGVSQTPSNKVTEKGKYVELRCDPISGHTALYWYRQSLGQGPEFLIYFQGTGAADDSGLPNDRFFAVRPEGSVSTLKIQRTERGDSAVYLCASSLTSSGGAGEQFFGPGTRLTVL.

This chain uses TRBV4-3 with TRBJ2-2; no clear D gene. The CDR3 runs to 16 residues. Trimming took 0 bases from V and 1 from J, leaving 9 bases between them. CDR1 is LGHNA, CDR2 YSLEER, per germline. This CDR3 is CASSQDPVRNTGELFF. The CDR3 bases are TGCGCCAGCAGCCAAGATCCGGTCCGGAACACCGGGGAGCTGTTTTTT.

This chain joins TRBV11-2 and TRBJ2-2, with a weak D call TRBD2 (5 bases). The germline V gene has CDR1 SGHAT and CDR2 FQNNGV. V lost 3 bases and J 8 bases, leaving 10 bases between the germline ends. CDR3 size: 13 residues. CDR3 amino acids: CASSFGSTGELFF. For the CDR3, the DNA is TGTGCCAGCAGCTTTGGGAGTACTGGGGAGCTGTTTTTT.

This clone turned up a few times. The chain carries TRBV19 and TRBJ2-3, with unresolved D. This CDR3 spans 15 amino acids. Deletions cut 6 bases from V and 0 bases from J, with 13 bases between. CDR1 and CDR2 from the germline V gene are LNHDA and SQIVND (reference sequence). The CDR3 region has the DNA TGTGCCAGTAGCCATGGGTTGACTAGCACAGATACGCAGTATTTT. Its translation: CASSHGLTSTDTQYF.

This chain connects TRBV7-2 to TRBJ2-5, with D possibly TRBD2 on 6 matching bases. With the DNA end fitting TRBJ2-7 better, the J assignment may be wrong. There are 17 residues in the CDR3. Germline lookup yields CDR1 SGHTA and CDR2 FQGNSA. The CDR3 protein is CASSLVVGGGFSYEQYF. CDR3 coding DNA: TGTGCCAGCAGCTTAGTGGTAGGCGGAGGGTTCTCCTACGAGCAGTACTTC.

The V gene is TRBV5-5, the J gene TRBJ1-1; D is possibly TRBD1 (5 bases). Trimming shortened V by 2 bases and J by 8 bases, and 13 bases separated the two germline ends. The CDR3 loop spans 13 amino acids. Germline assignment: CDR1 SGHKS and CDR2 YYEKEE (reference sequence). In DNA, the CDR3 is TGTGCCAGCAGCTTCAGGGAAACCCTGGAAGCTTTCTTT. It yields the protein CASSFRETLEAFF.

This rearrangement joins TRBV7-2 to TRBJ1-2; weak D call: TRBD1 (5 bases). Trimming pared 1 base from V and 5 bases from J, leaving 17 bases between. CDR3 length equals 16 residues. Germline V gene lookup returns CDR1 SGHTA and CDR2 FQGNSA. CDR3 amino acids: CASSLVSGEGYYGYTF. The CDR3 nucleotides are TGTGCCAGCAGCTTAGTTAGTGGGGAGGGGTATTATGGCTACACCTTC.

The chain combines TRBV13 with TRBJ2-7; the D is unclear. This CDR3 is 15 amino acids long. V dropped 5 bases and J dropped 2 bases, with 16 bases sitting between them. Germline V lookup: CDR1 PRHDT, CDR2 FYEKMQ (reference sequence). CDR3 sequence (DNA): TGTGCCAGCAGCCACCCTTTCAATGCTACCTACGAGCAGTACTTC. It yields the protein CASSHPFNATYEQYF.

Here the CDR3 DNA reads TGTGCCAGCAGTGACAATTTTAGGACAGGGGGCGGTCAGCCCCAGCATTTT. Translation: CASSDNFRTGGGQPQHF. The chain carries TRBV6-1 and TRBJ1-5; TRBD1 aligns across 11 bases. The ends lost 3 bases at V and 6 bases at J; junction bases unmatched: 10. The CDR3 totals 17 residues. Germline assignment: CDR1 MNHNS and CDR2 SASEGT.

This clone has more than one count but fewer than ten. The V and J genes are TRBV30 and TRBJ2-3, with unresolved D. Trimming left V 5 bases short and J 6 bases short, with 12 bases between. Per the germline V gene, CDR1 is GTSNPN and CDR2 is SVGIG (reference sequence). The CDR3 extends over 12 amino acids. The CDR3, as DNA: TGTGCCTGGGCTAGGTTAAGGGATACGCAGTATTTT. It specifies CAWARLRDTQYF.

The gene calls are TRBV28 and TRBJ2-6; TRBD2 matches 13 bases. The CDR3 totals 19 residues. The V gene's germline CDR1 is MDHEN and CDR2 SYDVKM. V shed 5 bases and J 3 bases; nucleotides not matched to a gene: 10. Here the CDR3 reads CASSPTGTSGVSGANVLTF. The CDR3 nucleotides are TGTGCCAGCAGTCCTACCGGGACTAGCGGGGTCAGTGGGGCCAACGTCCTGACTTTC.

The chain recombines TRBV5-4 with TRBJ1-2; no definite D call. The CDR3 is 13 residues long. The germline gives CDR1 SGHNT, CDR2 YYREEE (reference sequence). The V end lost 0 bases, the J end lost 6 bases, and 9 bases lay between the germline ends. The CDR3 is CASSLAFGDGYTF. CDR3 nucleotide sequence: TGTGCCAGCAGCTTGGCCTTTGGAGATGGCTACACCTTC.

The chain is built from TRBV9 and TRBJ2-3; TRBD2 might be the D (6 bases). The germline gives CDR1 SGDLS, CDR2 YYNGEE. This CDR3 contains 16 residues. Deletions cut 1 base from V and 6 bases from J, with 18 bases between. The CDR3 DNA follows: TGTGCCAGCAGCGTATCAGCGCGGGATCCCCTCGATACGCAGTATTTT. It encodes CASSVSARDPLDTQYF.

In DNA form, the CDR3 reads TGTGCCATCAGTGAGTCCGAACCAGGGGGCACTGGCTACACCTTC. Translating it yields CAISESEPGGTGYTF. This chain connects TRBV10-3 to TRBJ1-2; 8 nucleotides line up with TRBD1. The CDR3 covers 15 residues. Germline loops: CDR1 ENHRY, CDR2 SYGVKD. The V and J ends lost 0 bases and 7 bases, in that order; junction bases with no gene match: 7.

This clone was detected only once. The rearrangement joins TRBV7-9 to TRBJ2-5, with D perhaps matching TRBD1 (5 bases). Trimming took 2 bases from V and 0 from J, leaving 13 bases between them. This CDR3 is 16 amino acids long. Germline-derived CDR1 and CDR2 are SEHNR and FQNEAQ (reference sequence). The CDR3 DNA sequence: TGTGCCAGCAGCTTAAAGTTTATCAGGGACCAAGAGACCCAGTACTTC. This codes for CASSLKFIRDQETQYF.

Regarding this clone: A junction end diverges from the germline sequence, so it may reflect a read error. The chain uses TRBV7-9 and TRBJ2-6, with 14 positions matching TRBD2. Germline assignment: CDR1 SEHNR and CDR2 FQNEAQ (reference sequence). There are 18 residues in the CDR3. In DNA, the CDR3 is TGTTCCAGCAGCTTGGGACTAGCGGGAGTTGCTGGGGCCAACGTCCTGACTTTC. This encodes CSSSLGLAGVAGANVLTF. The whole variable domain, remainder taken from reference TRBV7-9 and TRBJ2-6, is DTGVSQNPRHKITKRGQNVTFRCDPISEHNRLYWYRQTLGQGPEFLTYFQNEAQLEKSRLLSDRFSAERPKGSFSTLEIQRTEQGDSAMYLCSSSLGLAGVAGANVLTFGAGSRLTVL.

This chain links TRBV20-1 with TRBJ2-5; the match to TRBD2 covers 8 bases. J was trimmed by 14 bases and V by 6 bases; bases with no gene match: 11. Germline V gene data show CDR1 as DFQATT and CDR2 as SNEGSKA (reference sequence). The CDR3 loop spans 11 amino acids. In DNA, the CDR3 is TGCAGTGCAAATAGCGGGGTTAAGTTATACTTC. Its protein product is CSANSGVKLYF.

This sequence joins TRBV23-1 and TRBJ1-4, with TRBD1 matching 9 bases. TRBV23-1 is given ORF status, its function remaining uncertain. CDR3 size: 15 residues. J gave up 8 bases and V 4 bases, and 8 bases lay outside the gene matches. The CDR3 loop is CASSRSGTGNEKLFF. The DNA of the CDR3 is TGCGCCAGCAGTCGATCCGGGACAGGGAACGAAAAACTGTTTTTT.

This clone has just a few counts. The chain carries TRBV4-3 and TRBJ1-6, with D tentatively TRBD1 (6 bases). Germline V gives CDR1 LGHNA, CDR2 YSLEER. Trimming removed 5 bases from V and 6 bases from J, with 11 bases in between. This CDR3 has 14 amino acids. The CDR3 region is CASSSDSLNSPLHF. DNA for the CDR3: TGCGCCAGCAGCTCGGACAGTCTTAATTCACCCCTCCACTTT.